This T cell receptor beta chain was identified during a study of T cell responses to AZD1222 COVID-19 vaccine. This CDR3 region has 16 residues. Germline lookup yields CDR1 SGDLS and CDR2 YYNGEE. Trimming removed 4 bases at V and 3 bases at J, with 17 bases between. Assay used: immunoSEQ multiplex PCR; TCRdb lists only in-frame clones, some missing. The repertoire holds 95,000 to 150,000 clones, around 92% seen once, with around 15% in the top ten. Sequenced material: peripheral blood, taken on day 0 of AZD1222 vaccination. V and J are TRBV9 and TRBJ1-3; D possibly corresponds to TRBD1 (6 bases). The clonotype was recovered from an adult in good health. CDR3 region: CASSPGRTEIGNTIYF. CDR3 in DNA: TGTGCCAGCAGCCCCGGCAGGACAGAGATTGGAAACACCATATATTTT.